Below, one T cell receptor (beta chain) is given with its context. This record comes from a study of cytomegalovirus exposure and HLA in healthy donors. Use of 60 Vbeta and 13 Jbeta primers characterized the PCR. Produced via immunoSEQ multiplex PCR; TCRdb's table is partial and in-frame only. This table has about 190,000 clones, less than 85% appearing once. V gave up 0 bases and J gave up 3 bases, with 18 bases separating them. CDR3 length equals 17 residues. From germline, CDR1 is SGHVS and CDR2 FQNEAQ. This receptor was taken from a man aged 30 to 45 in good health and CMV-seropositive. This chain connects TRBV7-8 to TRBJ2-7; maybe TRBD1 (6 bases). The sequenced sample was PBMCs. Here the CDR3 DNA reads TGTGCCAGCAGCTTAGCGGATGGGGGCAGGCCGCGCTACGAGCAGTACTTC. Translating gives CASSLADGGRPRYEQYF.